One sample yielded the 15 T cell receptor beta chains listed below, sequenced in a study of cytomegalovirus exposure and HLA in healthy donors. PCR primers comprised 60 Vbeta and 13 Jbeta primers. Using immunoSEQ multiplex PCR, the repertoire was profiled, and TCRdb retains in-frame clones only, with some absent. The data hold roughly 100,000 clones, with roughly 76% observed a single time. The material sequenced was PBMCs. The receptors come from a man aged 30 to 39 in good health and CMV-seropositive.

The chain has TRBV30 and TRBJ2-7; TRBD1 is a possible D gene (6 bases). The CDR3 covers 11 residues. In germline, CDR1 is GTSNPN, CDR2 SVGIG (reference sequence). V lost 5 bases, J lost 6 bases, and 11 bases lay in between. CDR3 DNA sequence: TGTGCCTGGGAAGGGACACGCGAGCAGTACTTC. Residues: CAWEGTREQYF.

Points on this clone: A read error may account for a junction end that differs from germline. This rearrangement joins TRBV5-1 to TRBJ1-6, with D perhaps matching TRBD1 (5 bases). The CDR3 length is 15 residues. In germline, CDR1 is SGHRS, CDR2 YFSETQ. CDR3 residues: CASSRGDSYNSPLHF. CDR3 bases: TGCGCCAGCAGCCGAGGGGACTCCTATAATTCCCCCCTCCACTTT.

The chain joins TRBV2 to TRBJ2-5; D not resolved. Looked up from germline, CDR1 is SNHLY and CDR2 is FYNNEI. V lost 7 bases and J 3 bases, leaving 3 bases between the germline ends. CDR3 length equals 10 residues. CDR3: CASTKETQYF. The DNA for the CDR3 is TGTGCCAGCACTAAAGAGACCCAGTACTTC.

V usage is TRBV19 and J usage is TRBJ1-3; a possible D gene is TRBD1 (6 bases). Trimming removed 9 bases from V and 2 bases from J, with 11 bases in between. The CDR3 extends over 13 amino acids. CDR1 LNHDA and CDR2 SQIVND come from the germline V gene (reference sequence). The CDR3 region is CARKTGAGNTIYF. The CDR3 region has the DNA TGTGCCAGAAAGACAGGTGCTGGAAACACCATATATTTT. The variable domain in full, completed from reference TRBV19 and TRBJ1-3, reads DGGITQSPKYLFRKEGQNVTLSCEQNLNHDAMYWYRQDPGQGLRLIYYSQIVNDFQKGDIAEGYSVSREKKESFPLTVTSAQKNPTAFYLCARKTGAGNTIYFGEGSWLTVV.

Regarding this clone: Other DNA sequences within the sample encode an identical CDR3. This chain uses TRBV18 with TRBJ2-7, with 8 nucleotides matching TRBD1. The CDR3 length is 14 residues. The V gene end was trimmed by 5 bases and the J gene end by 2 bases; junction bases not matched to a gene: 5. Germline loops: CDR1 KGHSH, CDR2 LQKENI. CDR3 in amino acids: CASSAGTGTYEQYF. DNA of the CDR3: TGTGCCAGCTCAGCCGGGACAGGAACCTACGAGCAGTACTTC.

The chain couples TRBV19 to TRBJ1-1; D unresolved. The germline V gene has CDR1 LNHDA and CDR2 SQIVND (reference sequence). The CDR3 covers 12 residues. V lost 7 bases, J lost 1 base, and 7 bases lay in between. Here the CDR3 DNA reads TGTGCCAGTAAAGCCCCGAACACTGAAGCTTTCTTT. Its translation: CASKAPNTEAFF.

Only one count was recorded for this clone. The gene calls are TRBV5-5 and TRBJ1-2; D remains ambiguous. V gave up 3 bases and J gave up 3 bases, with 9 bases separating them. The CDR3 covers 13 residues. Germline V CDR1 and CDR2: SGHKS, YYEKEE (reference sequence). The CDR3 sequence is CASSWAGDYGYTF. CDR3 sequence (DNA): TGTGCCAGCAGCTGGGCAGGTGACTATGGCTACACCTTC.

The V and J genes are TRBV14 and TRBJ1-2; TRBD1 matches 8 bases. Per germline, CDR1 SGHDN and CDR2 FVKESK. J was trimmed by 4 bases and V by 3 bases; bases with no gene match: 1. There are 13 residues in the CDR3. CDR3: CASSQDRVYGYTF. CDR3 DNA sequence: TGTGCCAGCAGCCAGGACAGGGTCTATGGCTACACCTTC.

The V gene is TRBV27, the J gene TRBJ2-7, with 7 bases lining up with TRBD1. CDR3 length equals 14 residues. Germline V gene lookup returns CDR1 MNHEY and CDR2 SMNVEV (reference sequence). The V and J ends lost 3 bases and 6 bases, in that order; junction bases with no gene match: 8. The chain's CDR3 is CASSFLTGNVEQYF. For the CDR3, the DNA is TGTGCCAGCAGTTTCCTGACAGGGAACGTCGAGCAGTACTTC.

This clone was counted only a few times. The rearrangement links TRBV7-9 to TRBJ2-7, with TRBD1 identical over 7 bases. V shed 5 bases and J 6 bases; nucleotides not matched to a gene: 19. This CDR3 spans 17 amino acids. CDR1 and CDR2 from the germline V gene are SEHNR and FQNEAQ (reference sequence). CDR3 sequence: CASSPTTLRGNRGEQYF. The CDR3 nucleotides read TGTGCCAGCAGCCCCACAACCTTGCGTGGGAACAGGGGCGAGCAGTACTTC.

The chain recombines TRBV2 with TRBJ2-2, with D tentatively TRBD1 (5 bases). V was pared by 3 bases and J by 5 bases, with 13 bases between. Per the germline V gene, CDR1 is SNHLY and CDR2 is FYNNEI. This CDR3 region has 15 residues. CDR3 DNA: TGTGCCAGCAGTGACAACCAGGGTGGAACCGGGGAGCTGTTTTTT. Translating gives CASSDNQGGTGELFF.

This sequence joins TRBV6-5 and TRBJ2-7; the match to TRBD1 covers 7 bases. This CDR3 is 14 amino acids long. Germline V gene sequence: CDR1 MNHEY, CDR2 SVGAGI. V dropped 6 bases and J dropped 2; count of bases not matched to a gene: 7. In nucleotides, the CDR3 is TGTGCCAGCAGGACCGGGACAGCCACCTACGAGCAGTACTTC. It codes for CASRTGTATYEQYF.

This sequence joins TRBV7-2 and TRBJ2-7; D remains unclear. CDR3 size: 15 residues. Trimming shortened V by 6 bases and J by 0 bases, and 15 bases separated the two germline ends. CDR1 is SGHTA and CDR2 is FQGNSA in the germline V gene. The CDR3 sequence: CASRPVPQISYEQYF. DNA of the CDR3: TGTGCCAGCAGGCCCGTCCCACAGATCTCCTACGAGCAGTACTTC.

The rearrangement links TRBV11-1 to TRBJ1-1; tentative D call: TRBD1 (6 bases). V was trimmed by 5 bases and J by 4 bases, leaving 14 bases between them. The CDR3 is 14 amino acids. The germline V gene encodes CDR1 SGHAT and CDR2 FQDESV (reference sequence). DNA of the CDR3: TGTGCCAGCAGCCCGGGGACATTTGGCACTGAAGCTTTCTTT. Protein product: CASSPGTFGTEAFF.

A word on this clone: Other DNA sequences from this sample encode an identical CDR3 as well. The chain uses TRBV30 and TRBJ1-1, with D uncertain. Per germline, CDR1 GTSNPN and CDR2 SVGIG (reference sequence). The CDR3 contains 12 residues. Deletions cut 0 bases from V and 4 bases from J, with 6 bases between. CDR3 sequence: CAWSVGSTEAFF. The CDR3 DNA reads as TGTGCCTGGAGTGTGGGGAGCACTGAAGCTTTCTTT. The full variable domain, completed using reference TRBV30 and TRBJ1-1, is SQTIHQWPATLVQPVGSPLSLECTVEGTSNPNLYWYRQAAGRGLQLLFYSVGIGQISSEVPQNLSASRPQDRQFILSSKKLLLSDSGFYLCAWSVGSTEAFFGQGTRLTVV.